What follows are 24 T cell receptor beta chains derived from one specimen sequenced in a study of T cells after yellow fever vaccination. TCRdb processed the 5' RACE reads anew with MiXCR; each CDR3 protein has one entry. The sample has 450,000 to 600,000 distinct CDR3 sequences, around an eighth seen once; the top ten hold roughly 13%. Sequenced here: PBMCs, sampled on the day of the yellow fever booster vaccination. The receptors shown here come from a man aged 25 to 40 who received the YFV17D yellow fever vaccine.

CDR3 amino acids: CASSRGHTTYEQYF. The CDR3 bases are TGTGCCAGCTCCCGGGGACATACTACCTACGAGCAGTACTTC. V and J are TRBV12-3 or TRBV12-4 and TRBJ2-7; TRBD1 might be the D (6 bases). The CDR3 is 14 amino acids. V was cut by 8 bases and J by 2 bases, with 16 bases left in between.

V usage is TRBV29-1 and J usage is TRBJ2-7; 8 bases are a match to TRBD1. The V and J ends lost 5 bases and 4 bases, in that order; junction bases with no gene match: 13. The CDR3 consists of 15 residues. Looked up from germline, CDR1 is SQVTM and CDR2 is ANQGSEA. The CDR3 is CSVRTDRGGRYEQYF. The CDR3 DNA reads as TGCAGCGTTCGAACTGACAGGGGAGGACGGTACGAGCAGTACTTC.

The CDR3 DNA is TGTGCCATCAGTGAGTCGGTGTCCAACTACGAGCAGTACTTC. It yields the protein CAISESVSNYEQYF. J is TRBJ2-7 and V is TRBV10-3; no firm D call. The CDR3 totals 14 residues. In germline, CDR1 is ENHRY, CDR2 SYGVKD. The germline V and J ends were trimmed by 0 bases and 3 bases, with 9 bases remaining between them.

The rearrangement links TRBV5-1 to TRBJ1-2; TRBD1 matches 8 bases. Losses at the gene ends were 4 bases for V and 2 bases for J; bases not matched to a gene: 10. Germline lookup yields CDR1 SGHRS and CDR2 YFSETQ. The CDR3 totals 16 residues. Here the CDR3 reads CASSHGGRGPNYGYTF. The CDR3 coding sequence is TGCGCCAGCAGCCATGGGGGCAGGGGGCCGAACTATGGCTACACCTTC.

This chain links TRBV12-3 or TRBV12-4 with TRBJ1-2; a possible D gene is TRBD1 (6 bases). Between the trimmed V and J ends, which lost 5 bases and 4 bases, there was a span of 11 bases. This CDR3 contains 13 residues. The CDR3 loop reads CASSTQGPYGYTF. The CDR3 region has the DNA TGTGCCAGCAGTACTCAGGGGCCCTATGGCTACACCTTC.

This clonotype was seen more than once but under ten times. The chain recombines TRBV5-1 with TRBJ2-7, with D hard to call. V was clipped by 7 bases and J by 1 base, with 12 bases between them. Per the germline V gene, CDR1 is SGHRS and CDR2 is YFSETQ. CDR3 length: 13 amino acids. The CDR3 region is CASSEEDSYEQYF. CDR3 nucleotides: TGCGCCAGCTCTGAAGAGGATTCCTACGAGCAGTACTTC.

This clonotype was detected only a few times. V and J are TRBV11-3 and TRBJ1-6; no definite D call. The CDR3 length is 11 residues. Germline assignment: CDR1 SGHNT and CDR2 YENEEA. V was cut by 6 bases and J by 17 bases, with 14 bases left in between. The CDR3 nucleotides are TGTGCCAGCAGGGCTCTTTATTCGGTCCACTTT. As protein: CASRALYSVHF.

The V call is TRBV5-4, the J call TRBJ1-2; D unresolved. The CDR3 length is 15 residues. The germline V gene encodes CDR1 SGHNT and CDR2 YYREEE (reference sequence). The V and J ends lost 7 bases and 4 bases respectively, with 20 bases between them. The DNA of the CDR3 is TGTGCCAGCCATCTTTTGCCTCAACCCCTCTATGGCTACACCTTC. Translation gives CASHLLPQPLYGYTF.

This clonotype has just a few counts. The rearrangement uses TRBV6-2 or TRBV6-3 and TRBJ2-5, with a possible D match to TRBD2 (5 bases). The germline V gene encodes CDR1 MNHEY and CDR2 SVGEGT. The CDR3 spans 14 residues. The V end lost 6 bases, the J end lost 9 bases, and 20 bases lay between the germline ends. The CDR3 DNA reads TGTGCCAGCAGCCCCTCCGGACGGCTCGGGGCCCAGTACTTC. Its protein product is CASSPSGRLGAQYF.

The sample holds a few counts of this clonotype. V usage is TRBV5-6 and J usage is TRBJ1-2; D gene ambiguous. CDR1 and CDR2 from the germline V gene are SGHDT and YYEEEE. The V end was cut by 4 bases, the J end by 8 bases, with 6 bases between. The CDR3 runs 10 residues. This chain's CDR3 is CASSPPGYTF. Here the CDR3 DNA reads TGTGCCAGCAGCCCTCCGGGCTACACCTTC. The whole variable domain, remainder taken from reference TRBV5-6 and TRBJ1-2, is DAGVTQSPTHLIKTRGQQVTLRCSPKSGHDTVSWYQQALGQGPQFIFQYYEEEERQRGNFPDRFSGHQFPNYSSELNVNALLLGDSALYLCASSPPGYTFGSGTRLTVV.

The chain employs TRBV5-1 and TRBJ2-5; the D gene is possibly TRBD1 (6 bases). The germline V and J ends were trimmed by 5 bases and 3 bases, with 11 bases remaining between them. CDR3 length: 13 amino acids. The V gene's germline CDR1 is SGHRS and CDR2 YFSETQ. The CDR3 protein is CASRSGTKETQYF. CDR3 nucleotide sequence: TGCGCCAGCAGATCCGGGACAAAAGAGACCCAGTACTTC.

This clonotype has more than one count but fewer than ten. CDR3 in DNA: TGTGCCAGCGGATCCGGGGAGCTGTTTTTT. Protein sequence: CASGSGELFF. This sequence joins TRBV27 and TRBJ2-2; D unresolved. The CDR3 has 10 residues. V lost 8 bases, J lost 6 bases, and 4 bases lay in between. Germline V gives CDR1 MNHEY, CDR2 SMNVEV (reference sequence).

This rearrangement joins TRBV6-2 or TRBV6-3 to TRBJ2-1; unclear D gene. Germline values: CDR1 MNHEY, CDR2 SVGEGT. V lost 4 bases and J 8 bases, leaving 12 bases between the germline ends. This CDR3 contains 13 residues. The CDR3 DNA sequence: TGTGCCAGCAGTTTGACTTTGTCCCATGAGCAGTTCTTC. Translating it yields CASSLTLSHEQFF.

The chain is built from TRBV6-4 and TRBJ1-2; no clear D. V lost 0 bases and J lost 4, with 18 bases in between. CDR1 is MRHNA, CDR2 SNTAGT, per germline. The CDR3 totals 17 residues. DNA of the CDR3: TGTGCCAGCAGTGACTCAAGGAGAGAACGACCCATCTATGGCTACACCTTC. This sequence encodes CASSDSRRERPIYGYTF.

The chain has TRBV12-3 or TRBV12-4 and TRBJ2-1, with TRBD2 matching 8 bases. The junction had 7 bases not matched to a gene; V was cut back by 7 bases and J by 2 bases. The CDR3 covers 15 residues. CDR3 in amino acids: CASTWDSGTYNEQFF. CDR3 nucleotide sequence: TGTGCCAGCACGTGGGATAGCGGGACCTACAATGAGCAGTTCTTC.

The rearrangement joins TRBV20-1 to TRBJ1-2, with D possibly being TRBD1 (6 bases). The CDR3 runs 13 residues. The germline V and J ends were trimmed by 3 bases and 6 bases, with 14 bases remaining between them. CDR1 is DFQATT, CDR2 SNEGSKA, per germline (reference sequence). CDR3 DNA sequence: TGCAGTGCTAGTGGCGGGGGCACGGATGGCTACACCTTC. Protein product: CSASGGGTDGYTF.

V is TRBV30 and J is TRBJ1-3; D remains unclear. The V gene lost 5 bases and the J gene lost 0 bases, with 8 bases spanning the gap. The CDR3 totals 13 residues. Per germline, CDR1 GTSNPN and CDR2 SVGIG (reference sequence). This chain's CDR3 is CAWARFSGNTIYF. The CDR3 DNA follows: TGTGCCTGGGCCCGTTTCTCTGGAAACACCATATATTTT.

The V gene is TRBV18, the J gene TRBJ2-1, with 9 bases fitting TRBD1. The CDR3 length is 15 residues. The ends lost 8 bases at V and 8 bases at J; junction bases unmatched: 13. The germline V gene encodes CDR1 KGHSH and CDR2 LQKENI. The CDR3 DNA reads as TGTGCCAGCCCTCACCGGGACAGGGTCTTCGATGAGCAGTTCTTC. Protein: CASPHRDRVFDEQFF.

V and J are TRBV20-1 and TRBJ2-2; 11 bases match TRBD2. The V segment lost 4 bases and the J segment 4 bases; nucleotides outside the gene matches: 2. The CDR3 contains 14 residues. CDR1 is DFQATT, CDR2 SNEGSKA, per germline (reference sequence). CDR3: CSATLAGGTGELFF. As DNA, the CDR3 is TGCAGTGCTACCCTAGCGGGAGGCACCGGGGAGCTGTTTTTT.

The chain recombines TRBV7-9 with TRBJ1-1; 7 nucleotides align to TRBD1. Looked up from germline, CDR1 is SEHNR and CDR2 is FQNEAQ (reference sequence). With 7 bases clipped from V and 4 bases from J, the junction kept 3 bases outside the gene matches. The CDR3 spans 12 residues. CDR3 in amino acids: CASNDRATEAFF. CDR3 DNA sequence: TGTGCCAGCAACGACAGGGCCACTGAAGCTTTCTTT.

This clonotype was seen only a few times. This chain joins TRBV29-1 and TRBJ2-1; TRBD2 matches at 7 bases. V lost 4 bases, J lost 6 bases, and 6 bases stayed unmatched. Germline V gene lookup returns CDR1 SQVTM and CDR2 ANQGSEA. CDR3 length: 13 residues. The CDR3: CSVAGGLGNEQFF. DNA of the CDR3: TGCAGCGTTGCGGGAGGCCTTGGCAATGAGCAGTTCTTC.

This clonotype has just a few counts. The chain has TRBV27 and TRBJ2-1; 11 bases map to TRBD2. The CDR3 totals 15 residues. V lost 2 bases to trimming and J lost 9 bases; unmatched junction nucleotides: 6. CDR1 and CDR2 from the germline V gene are MNHEY and SMNVEV (reference sequence). The CDR3 loop is CASSLPSGRFGEQFF. The CDR3 DNA reads as TGTGCCAGCAGTTTACCTAGCGGGAGGTTTGGTGAGCAGTTCTTC.

This clonotype showed up just a few times. The rearrangement links TRBV28 to TRBJ2-4; D not resolved. CDR3 length equals 11 residues. CDR1 is MDHEN, CDR2 SYDVKM, per germline. The germline V and J ends were trimmed by 1 base and 8 bases, with 3 bases remaining between them. CDR3 DNA sequence: TGTGCCAGCAGTTTATCTTACATTCAGTACTTC. Translation gives CASSLSYIQYF.

This clonotype was recorded once. The rearrangement joins TRBV5-1 to TRBJ1-1, with D possibly being TRBD1 (5 bases). From germline, CDR1 is SGHRS and CDR2 YFSETQ. The CDR3 extends over 15 amino acids. With 7 bases removed from V and 1 base from J, the gap between germline ends came to 17 bases. The CDR3 spells CASAQGHVGNTEAFF. The CDR3 DNA reads as TGCGCCAGCGCGCAGGGCCATGTAGGGAACACTGAAGCTTTCTTT.